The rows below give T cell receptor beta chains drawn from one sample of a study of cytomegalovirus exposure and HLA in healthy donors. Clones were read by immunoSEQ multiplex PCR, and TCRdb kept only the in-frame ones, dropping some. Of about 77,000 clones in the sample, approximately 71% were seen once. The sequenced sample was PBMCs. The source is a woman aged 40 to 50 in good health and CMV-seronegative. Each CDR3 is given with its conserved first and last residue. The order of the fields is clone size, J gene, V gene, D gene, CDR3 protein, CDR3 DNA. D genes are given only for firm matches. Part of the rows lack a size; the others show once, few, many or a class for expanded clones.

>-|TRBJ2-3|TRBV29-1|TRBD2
CSVDESGRAFGDTQYF
TGCAGCGTTGATGAGAGCGGGAGGGCCTTTGGAGATACGCAGTATTTT
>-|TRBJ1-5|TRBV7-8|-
CASSREGLTGNQPQHF
TGTGCCAGCAGCAGGGAGGGGCTAACGGGCAATCAGCCCCAGCATTTT
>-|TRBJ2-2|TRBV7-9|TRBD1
CASSPWTGDTGELFF
TGTGCCAGCAGCCCGTGGACAGGGGATACCGGGGAGCTGTTTTTT
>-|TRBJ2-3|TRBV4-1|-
CASSQDPASADTQYF
TGCGCCAGCAGCCAAGACCCCGCCTCAGCAGATACGCAGTATTTT
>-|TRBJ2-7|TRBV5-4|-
CASSLDGGTLEQYF
TGTGCCAGCAGCTTGGACGGGGGGACACTCGAGCAGTACTTC
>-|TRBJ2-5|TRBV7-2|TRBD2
CASSGAGGGETQYF
TGTGCCAGCAGCGGGGCGGGAGGAGGGGAGACCCAGTACTTC
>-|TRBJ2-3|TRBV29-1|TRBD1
CSVEPEQGTDTQYF
TGCAGCGTTGAACCGGAACAGGGGACAGATACGCAGTATTTT
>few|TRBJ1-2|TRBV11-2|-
CASSPVGGNYGYTF
TGTGCCAGCAGCCCGGTGGGGGGGAACTATGGCTACACCTTC
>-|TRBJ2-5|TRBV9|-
CASSVQYRAQETQYF
TGTGCCAGCAGCGTACAATACAGGGCCCAAGAGACCCAGTACTTC
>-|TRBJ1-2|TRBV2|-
CAIRPGGGNYGYTF
TGTGCCATCCGCCCGGGCGGGGGTAACTATGGCTACACCTTC
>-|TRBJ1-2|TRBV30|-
CAWRQAINYGYTF
TGTGCCTGGAGACAGGCAATTAACTATGGCTACACCTTC
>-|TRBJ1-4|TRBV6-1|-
CASTNQGGYEKLFF
TGTGCCAGCACCAACCAGGGAGGTTACGAAAAACTGTTTTTT
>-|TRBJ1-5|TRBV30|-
CAWSGSFEEPQHF
TGTGCCTGGAGCGGGTCCTTTGAGGAGCCCCAGCATTTT
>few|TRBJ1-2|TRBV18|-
CASSPPGQSIYGYTF
TGTGCCAGCTCCCCGCCCGGACAGTCTATCTATGGCTACACCTTC
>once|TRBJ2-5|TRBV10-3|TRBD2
CAISDSPSGQETQYF
TGTGCCATCAGTGATTCTCCTAGCGGCCAAGAGACCCAGTACTTC
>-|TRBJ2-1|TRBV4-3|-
CASSQDSAVLFNEQFF
TGCGCCAGCAGCCAAGATTCGGCGGTTTTATTTAATGAGCAGTTCTTC
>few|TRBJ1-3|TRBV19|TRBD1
CASSFATGDTIYF
TGTGCCAGTAGTTTCGCCACAGGGGACACCATATATTTT
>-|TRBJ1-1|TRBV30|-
CAWSSDPGTEAFF
TGTGCCTGGAGTTCGGACCCGGGGACTGAAGCTTTCTTT
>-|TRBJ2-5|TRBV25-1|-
CASSEGRVLTETQYF
TGTGCCAGCAGTGAGGGCAGGGTTCTCACAGAGACCCAGTACTTC
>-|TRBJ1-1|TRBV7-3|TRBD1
CASSSITGDPTEAFF
TGTGCCAGCAGCTCCATCACAGGGGACCCCACTGAAGCTTTCTTT
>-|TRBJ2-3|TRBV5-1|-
CASSLNGGASTDTQYF
TGCGCCAGCAGCCTCAACGGCGGGGCTAGCACAGATACGCAGTATTTT
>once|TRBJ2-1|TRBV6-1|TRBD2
CASRAGTRGEQFF
TGTGCCAGCAGAGCCGGGACTAGGGGTGAGCAGTTCTTC
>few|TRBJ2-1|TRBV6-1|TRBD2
CASSASSGAYNEQFF
TGTGCCAGCAGTGCCTCCAGCGGGGCCTACAATGAGCAGTTCTTC
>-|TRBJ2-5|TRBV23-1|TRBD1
CASRRRDRKDETQYF
TGCGCCAGCAGACGCCGGGACAGGAAAGATGAGACCCAGTACTTC
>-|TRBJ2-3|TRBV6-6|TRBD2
CASSTTSGRHRDTQYF
TGTGCCAGCAGTACAACTAGCGGGAGGCATAGAGATACGCAGTATTTT
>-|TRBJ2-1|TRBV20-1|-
CSAPYRDQFF
TGCAGTGCGCCCTACAGGGATCAGTTCTTC
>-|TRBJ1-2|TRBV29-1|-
CSVERGHGYTF
TGCAGCGTTGAAAGGGGTCATGGCTACACCTTC
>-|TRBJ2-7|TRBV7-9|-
CASSFVGAGYEQYF
TGTGCCAGCAGCTTTGTTGGAGCTGGCTACGAGCAGTACTTC
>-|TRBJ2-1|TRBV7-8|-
CASSLREGDEQFF
TGTGCCAGCAGCTTGAGGGAGGGGGATGAGCAGTTCTTC
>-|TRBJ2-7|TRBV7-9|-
CASSPQDGYEQYF
TGTGCCAGCAGCCCACAGGACGGCTACGAGCAGTACTTC
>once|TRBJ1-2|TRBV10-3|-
CAIFAQGKDYGYTF
TGTGCCATCTTTGCACAGGGAAAGGACTATGGCTACACCTTC
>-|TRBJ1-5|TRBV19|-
CASSIVAGEGHQPQHF
TGTGCCAGTAGTATAGTGGCAGGGGAAGGCCATCAGCCCCAGCATTTT
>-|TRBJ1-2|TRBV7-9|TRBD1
CASSLEPGQVGTNYGYTF
TGTGCCAGCAGCTTAGAACCGGGACAGGTTGGAACTAACTATGGCTACACCTTC
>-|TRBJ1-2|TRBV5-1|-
CASSFWGGADYGYTF
TGCGCCAGCAGCTTCTGGGGGGGCGCCGATTATGGCTACACCTTC
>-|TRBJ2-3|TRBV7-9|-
CASSLAPGEGWADTQYF
TGTGCCAGCAGCTTAGCGCCGGGGGAAGGTTGGGCAGATACGCAGTATTTT
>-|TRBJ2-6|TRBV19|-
CASSPPQGPGGANVLTF
TGTGCCAGTAGTCCCCCCCAGGGTCCCGGTGGGGCCAACGTCCTGACTTTC
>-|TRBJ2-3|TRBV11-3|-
CASSSIGRGDTQYF
TGTGCCAGCAGCTCCATCGGACGGGGAGATACGCAGTATTTT
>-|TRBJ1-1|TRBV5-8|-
CASSTGQENTEAFF
TGTGCCAGCAGCACGGGACAAGAGAACACTGAAGCTTTCTTT
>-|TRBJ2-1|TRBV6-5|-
CASSPGNEQFF
TGTGCCAGCAGTCCGGGCAATGAGCAGTTCTTC
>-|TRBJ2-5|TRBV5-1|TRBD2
CASSLAVGSGIIETQYF
TGCGCCAGCAGCTTGGCGGTGGGTAGCGGGATAATAGAGACCCAGTACTTC
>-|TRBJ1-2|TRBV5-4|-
CASSLGQSYGYTF
TGTGCCAGCAGCTTGGGACAGTCCTATGGCTACACCTTC
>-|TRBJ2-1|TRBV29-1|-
CSVEALGHQYNEQFF
TGCAGCGTTGAAGCCTTGGGACACCAATACAATGAGCAGTTCTTC
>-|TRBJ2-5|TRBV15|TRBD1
CATSREAPGTGQETQYF
TGTGCCACCAGCAGAGAGGCTCCGGGGACAGGGCAAGAGACCCAGTACTTC
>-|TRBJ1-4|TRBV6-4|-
CASSVPLLDGLLRNEKLFF
TGTGCCAGCAGTGTCCCCCTCCTGGACGGACTCCTTCGGAATGAAAAACTGTTTTTT
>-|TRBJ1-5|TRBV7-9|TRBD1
CASSAGTGLGQPQHF
TGTGCCAGCAGCGCCGGGACAGGGCTAGGGCAGCCCCAGCATTTT
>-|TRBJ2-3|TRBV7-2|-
CASSPRGSTDTQYF
TGTGCCAGCAGCCCTAGGGGGAGCACAGATACGCAGTATTTT
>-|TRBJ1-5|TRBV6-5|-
CASRQQDNQPQHF
TGTGCCAGCAGACAACAGGATAATCAGCCCCAGCATTTT
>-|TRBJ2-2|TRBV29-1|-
CSVEVGGSGTGELFF
TGCAGCGTTGAAGTAGGTGGGAGCGGCACCGGGGAGCTGTTTTTT
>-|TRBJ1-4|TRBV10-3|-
CAIRKEANEKLFF
TGTGCCATCAGGAAGGAGGCTAATGAAAAACTGTTTTTT
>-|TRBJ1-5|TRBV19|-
CASSMVQGGQPQHF
TGTGCCAGTAGTATGGTCCAGGGCGGACAGCCCCAGCATTTT
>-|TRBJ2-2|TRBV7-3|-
CASSSGLNTGELFF
TGTGCCAGCAGCTCAGGACTCAACACCGGGGAGCTGTTTTTT
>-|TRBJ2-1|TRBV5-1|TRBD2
CASSLSGGLAGANEQFF
TGCGCCAGCAGCTTATCCGGCGGACTAGCGGGGGCAAATGAGCAGTTCTTC
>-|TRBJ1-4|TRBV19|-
CASSIVPESNGKLFF
TGTGCCAGTAGTATAGTCCCGGAGTCCAATGGAAAACTGTTTTTT